A selection of T cell receptor beta chains follows, all from one sample in a study of cytomegalovirus exposure and HLA in healthy donors. Assay used: immunoSEQ multiplex PCR; TCRdb lists only in-frame clones, some missing. The sample includes 130,000 to 150,000 clones, 64% of them seen just once. The sequenced material came from PBMCs. The source of these receptors is a woman between 25 and 40 years old in good health and CMV-seropositive. The CDR3 runs from the conserved cysteine through the conserved F or W. Fields, in order: D gene, J gene, V gene, clone size, CDR3 length, CDR3 DNA, CDR3 protein. A D gene is named only where the DNA matches it firmly. Size tells how often a clone was seen (once, few, many) or the class of an expanded clone, and some rows leave it out.

- TRBJ2-7 TRBV4-1 few 13 TGCGCCAGCAGCCAAGATTCGGGTGAGGTGCAGTACTTC CASSQDSGEVQYF
- TRBJ1-4 TRBV5-1 few 15 TGCGCCAGCAGCTTGTTAGCAGAAACTAATGAAAAACTGTTTTTT CASSLLAETNEKLFF
- TRBJ1-1 TRBV11-2 few 16 TGTGCCAGCAGCTTTAGGACACCTTTTACGAACACTGAAGCTTTCTTT CASSFRTPFTNTEAFF
- TRBJ2-5 TRBV7-9 - 14 TGTGCCAGCAGCCCGGATGGGCGCGCGGGGACCCAGTACTTC CASSPDGRAGTQYF
- TRBJ2-2 TRBV7-9 - 15 TGTGCCAGCAGCTTAGTATACACTAGGATCGGGGAGCTGTTTTTT CASSLVYTRIGELFF
TRBD2 TRBJ2-5 TRBV7-6 - 16 TGTGCCAGCAGCTTACTAGCGGGAGGAGATATAGAGACCCAGTACTTC CASSLLAGGDIETQYF
- TRBJ2-3 TRBV6-5 - 15 TGTGGGACTCGAAGGACCGTGGTCGAAGTAGATACGCAGTATTTT CGTRRTVVEVDTQYF
TRBD2 TRBJ2-7 TRBV19 - 15 TGTGCCAGTAGACCGGGACTAGAGTACGCCTACGAGCAGTACTTC CASRPGLEYAYEQYF
- TRBJ1-3 TRBV5-4 once 16 TGTGCCAGCAGCTTGGGACACTTTGGCTCTGGAAACACCATATATTTT CASSLGHFGSGNTIYF
TRBD2 TRBJ2-1 TRBV5-8 - 15 TGTGCCAGCAGCATCGGGACTAGCGGATACAATGAGCAGTTCTTC CASSIGTSGYNEQFF
- TRBJ1-2 TRBV10-3 - 14 TGTGCCATCAGTGAGTCGACGCAGAGGAGCGGCTACACCTTC CAISESTQRSGYTF
- TRBJ1-5 TRBV2 - 14 TGTGCCAGCACACGTGCAGTTAGCAATCAGCCCCAGCATTTT CASTRAVSNQPQHF
TRBD2 TRBJ2-7 TRBV4-1 few 13 TGCGCCAGCAGCCCCCGGGAGGGCTACGAGCAGTACTTC CASSPREGYEQYF
TRBD1 TRBJ1-6 TRBV2 - 15 TGTGCCAGCAGAGTACTTACAGGGGTCAATTCACCCCTCCACTTT CASRVLTGVNSPLHF
- TRBJ1-5 TRBV28 - 15 TGTGCCAGCAGTTATAAGAGCCACGGCAATCAGCCCCAGCATTTT CASSYKSHGNQPQHF
- TRBJ2-3 TRBV5-1 once 15 TGCGCCAGCAGCCCCTTTTCGGGCGGGATAGATACGCAGTATTTT CASSPFSGGIDTQYF
TRBD2 TRBJ2-1 TRBV25-1 - 14 TGTGCCAGCCAGCTAGCGGGAGGAAGGAATGAGCAGTTCTTC CASQLAGGRNEQFF
- TRBJ1-2 TRBV4-1 few 15 TGCGCCAGCAGCCATTCGGTTGCCTCTAACTATGGCTACACCTTC CASSHSVASNYGYTF
- TRBJ1-1 TRBV9 few 14 TGTGCCAGCAGCGCCAGGGCGATGAACACTGAAGCTTTCTTT CASSARAMNTEAFF
- TRBJ2-1 TRBV13 few 14 TGTGCCAGCAGCTTACTGGGGGGAAACAATGAGCAGTTCTTC CASSLLGGNNEQFF
- TRBJ2-7 TRBV5-6 - 14 TGTGCCAGCAGAGGAAGGGACACTTCCTACGAGCAGTACTTC CASRGRDTSYEQYF
- TRBJ1-2 TRBV15 - 17 TGTGCCACCAGCAGAGATTTTACGTCGTCAACCGGGGATGGCTACACCTTC CATSRDFTSSTGDGYTF
- TRBJ1-2 TRBV7-3 once 14 TGTGCCAGCAGTTTCCGGGCCGGGGGGGATGGCTACACCTTC CASSFRAGGDGYTF
- TRBJ2-7 TRBV7-6 few 17 TGTGCCAGCAGCTTAGCGAATCACTGGAGGGAACCCTACGAGCAGTACTTC CASSLANHWREPYEQYF
- TRBJ1-4 TRBV5-4 - 16 TGTGCCAGCAGCTTTCCGACGGGGGGGGGAGATGAAAAACTGTTTTTT CASSFPTGGGDEKLFF
TRBD1 TRBJ2-3 TRBV10-3 - 15 TGTGCCTCGATAAAGACAGGGTCTAGCACAGATACGCAGTATTTT CASIKTGSSTDTQYF
TRBD1 TRBJ2-1 TRBV18 - 15 TGTGCCAGCTCACCAGTGACAGGGGCTCGCAATGAGCAGTTCTTC CASSPVTGARNEQFF
- TRBJ1-2 TRBV13 - 15 TGTGCCAGCAGCTTCCCTTCGGGGGGACGTTATGGCTACACCTTC CASSFPSGGRYGYTF
TRBD1 TRBJ2-7 TRBV9 few 13 TGTGCCAGCAGCTCCCGACAGGGTTACGAGCAGTACTTC CASSSRQGYEQYF
TRBD1 TRBJ2-1 TRBV7-9 few 14 TGTGCCAGCAGCCCCGACAGGGCCTACAATGAGCAGTTCTTC CASSPDRAYNEQFF
- TRBJ1-2 TRBV18 few 15 TGTGCCAGCTCACTACGCTCTATTTCGAACTATGGCTACACCTTC CASSLRSISNYGYTF
TRBD1 TRBJ2-7 TRBV25-1 - 14 TGTGCCAGCGGGGGACAGGGTTGGGGATACGAGCAGTACTTC CASGGQGWGYEQYF
- TRBJ2-5 TRBV18 - 14 TGTGCCAGCTCACCACTGCTAGCGCAAGAGACCCAGTACTTC CASSPLLAQETQYF
TRBD2 TRBJ2-1 TRBV5-3 once 15 TGTGCCAGAAGCTTGTTTCCGGGAGGAAGCAATGAGCAGTTCTTC CARSLFPGGSNEQFF
- TRBJ2-1 TRBV9 - 11 TGTGCCAGCAATCGGGACAATGAGCAGTTCTTC CASNRDNEQFF
TRBD2 TRBJ2-7 TRBV10-2 - 13 TGCGCCAGCAGTGGTAGCGGGAGGATCGAGCAGTACTTC CASSGSGRIEQYF
- TRBJ2-7 TRBV4-1 few 14 TGCGCCAGCAGCCAGGGGGCCCCGGGCTACGAGCAGTACTTC CASSQGAPGYEQYF
- TRBJ2-5 TRBV5-1 few 15 TGCGCCAGCAGCTGGGGGGACAGAAAGCAAGAGACCCAGTACTTC CASSWGDRKQETQYF
- TRBJ2-3 TRBV9 once 13 TGTGCCAGCAGTCCCCCTCGGGTGGATACGCAGTATTTT CASSPPRVDTQYF
- TRBJ1-4 TRBV9 - 16 TGTGCCAGCAGCGTAGACGGGAACGGATTAAATGAAAAACTGTTTTTT CASSVDGNGLNEKLFF
- TRBJ1-2 TRBV5-1 once 13 TGCGCCAGCAGCGATGGGGGGGACTATGGCTACACCTTC CASSDGGDYGYTF
- TRBJ1-2 TRBV7-8 - 12 TGTGCCAGCAGCTTACCTGGCTTAGGCTACACCTTC CASSLPGLGYTF
- TRBJ1-5 TRBV7-6 - 13 TGTGCCAGCAGCTTAAACAGGTATCAGCCCCAGCATTTT CASSLNRYQPQHF
TRBD1 TRBJ1-1 TRBV11-2 - 15 TGTGCCAGCAGCTTAGTGGCAGGGGGGAACACTGAAGCTTTCTTT CASSLVAGGNTEAFF
TRBD1 TRBJ1-5 TRBV6-1 - 16 TGTGCCAGCAGTGAACTAGGGCAGGGGGTGGCGTGGCCCCAGCATTTT CASSELGQGVAWPQHF
- TRBJ2-1 TRBV7-2 - 15 TGTGCCAGCAGCTTAGACAGGGTGGGGAGTAATGAGCAGTTCTTC CASSLDRVGSNEQFF
TRBD1 TRBJ1-2 TRBV2 - 16 TGTGCCAGCACCTTGGACAGGGGATTTACTAACTATGGCTACACCTTC CASTLDRGFTNYGYTF
- TRBJ1-2 TRBV15 - 14 TGTGCCACCAGCAGGGGTGGACAGCACTATGGCTACACCTTC CATSRGGQHYGYTF